Sequencing of this T cell receptor beta chain was carried out in a study of T cells after yellow fever vaccination. Points from the study as a whole: Most clones from primary vaccination were detected again post-booster (roughly 96% CD4, roughly 85% CD8). Weaker in magnitude, the secondary response showed a faster peak on day 5 versus 15. A small proportion of clonotypes was detected in both the CD4 and CD8 compartments.

A universal primer site and UMIs were added as TCR cDNA was made by 5'RACE template switching. TCRdb analysed the 5' RACE reads with MiXCR anew, one entry per CDR3 protein. Among 99,000 or so distinct CDR3 sequences listed, approximately 6.3% were seen once. This clonotype was recorded many times. The antigen is undetermined. This CDR3 has 15 amino acids. J gave up 4 bases and V 5 bases, and 8 bases lay outside the gene matches. CDR1 and CDR2 from the germline V gene are SGHVS and FQNEAQ. The receptor was derived from a man in his late teens or twenties who received the YFV17D yellow fever vaccine. This specimen was CD8+ T cells sorted from PBMCs, taken 10 days after the yellow fever booster vaccination. The gene calls are TRBV7-8 and TRBJ2-1, with 7 nucleotides matching TRBD2. CDR3 DNA sequence: TGTGCCAGCAGCCCCAAGGGAGGGAGTTACAATGAGCAGTTCTTC. Residues: CASSPKGGSYNEQFF.